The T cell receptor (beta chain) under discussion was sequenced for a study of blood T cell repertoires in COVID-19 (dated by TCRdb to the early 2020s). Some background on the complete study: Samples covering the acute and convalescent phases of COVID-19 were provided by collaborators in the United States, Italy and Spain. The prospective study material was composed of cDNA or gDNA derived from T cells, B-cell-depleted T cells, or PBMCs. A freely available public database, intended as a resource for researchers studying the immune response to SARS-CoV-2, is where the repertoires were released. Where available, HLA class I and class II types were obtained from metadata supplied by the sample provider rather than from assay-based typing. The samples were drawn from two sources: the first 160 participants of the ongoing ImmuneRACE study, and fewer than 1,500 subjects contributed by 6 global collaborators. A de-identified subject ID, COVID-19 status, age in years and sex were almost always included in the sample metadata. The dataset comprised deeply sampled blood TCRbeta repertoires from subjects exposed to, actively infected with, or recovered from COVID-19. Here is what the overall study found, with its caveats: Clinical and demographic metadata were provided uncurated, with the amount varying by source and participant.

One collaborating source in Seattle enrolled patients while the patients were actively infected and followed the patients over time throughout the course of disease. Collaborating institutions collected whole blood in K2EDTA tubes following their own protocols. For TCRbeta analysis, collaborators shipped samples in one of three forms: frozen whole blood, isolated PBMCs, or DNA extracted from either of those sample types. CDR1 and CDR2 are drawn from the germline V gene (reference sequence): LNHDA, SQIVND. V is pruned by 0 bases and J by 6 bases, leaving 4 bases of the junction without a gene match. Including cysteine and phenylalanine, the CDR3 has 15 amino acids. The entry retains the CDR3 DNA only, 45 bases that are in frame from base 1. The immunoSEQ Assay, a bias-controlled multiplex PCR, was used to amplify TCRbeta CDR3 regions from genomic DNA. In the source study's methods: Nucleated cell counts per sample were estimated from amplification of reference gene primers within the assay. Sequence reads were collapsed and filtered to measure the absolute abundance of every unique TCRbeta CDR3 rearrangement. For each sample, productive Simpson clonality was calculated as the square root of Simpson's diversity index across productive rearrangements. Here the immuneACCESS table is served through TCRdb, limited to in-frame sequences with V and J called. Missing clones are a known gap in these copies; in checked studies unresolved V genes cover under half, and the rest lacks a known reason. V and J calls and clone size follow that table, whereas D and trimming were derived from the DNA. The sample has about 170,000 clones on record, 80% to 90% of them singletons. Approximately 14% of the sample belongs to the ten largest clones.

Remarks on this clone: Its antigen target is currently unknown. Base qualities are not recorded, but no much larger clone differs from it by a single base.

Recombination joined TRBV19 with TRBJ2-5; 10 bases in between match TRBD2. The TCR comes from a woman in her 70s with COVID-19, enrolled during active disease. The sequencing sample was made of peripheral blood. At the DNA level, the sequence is TGTGCCAGTAGTATAGAGGCTAGCGGGAGTAAGACCCAGTACTTC. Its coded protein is CASSIEASGSKTQYF. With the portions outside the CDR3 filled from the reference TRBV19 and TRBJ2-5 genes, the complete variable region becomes DGGITQSPKYLFRKEGQNVTLSCEQNLNHDAMYWYRQDPGQGLRLIYYSQIVNDFQKGDIAEGYSVSREKKESFPLTVTSAQKNPTAFYLCASSIEASGSKTQYFGPGTRLLVL.